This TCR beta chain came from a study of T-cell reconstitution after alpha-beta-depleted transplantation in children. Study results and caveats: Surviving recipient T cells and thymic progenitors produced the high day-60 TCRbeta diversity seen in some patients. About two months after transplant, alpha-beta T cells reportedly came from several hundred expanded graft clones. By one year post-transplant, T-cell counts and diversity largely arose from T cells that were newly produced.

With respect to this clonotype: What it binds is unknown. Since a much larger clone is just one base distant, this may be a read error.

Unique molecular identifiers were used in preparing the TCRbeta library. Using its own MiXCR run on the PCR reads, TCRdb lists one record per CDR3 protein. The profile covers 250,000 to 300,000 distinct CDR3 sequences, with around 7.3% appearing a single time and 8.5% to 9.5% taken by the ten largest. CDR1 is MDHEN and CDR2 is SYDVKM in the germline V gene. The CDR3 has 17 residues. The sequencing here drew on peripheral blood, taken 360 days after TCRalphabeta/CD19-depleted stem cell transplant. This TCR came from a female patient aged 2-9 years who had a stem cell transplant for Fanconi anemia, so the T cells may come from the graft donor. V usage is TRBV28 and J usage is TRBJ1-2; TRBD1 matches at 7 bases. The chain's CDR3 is CTSSRPGTARYNYGYTF. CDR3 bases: TGTACCAGCAGTCGTCCCGGGACAGCGCGTTATAACTATGGCTACACCTTC.